Sequencing of this T cell receptor beta chain was carried out in a study of Graves' ophthalmopathy and Graves' hyperthyroidism. This clonotype was seen at least ten times. Amplifying from RNA transcripts, the study obtained TCR beta CDR3 regions. In the first round, RT-PCR was carried out with HTBI primers, and a multiplex PCR formed the second round. TCRdb called the multiplex PCR reads again in MiXCR, with one record for every CDR3 protein. The sample yields about 740,000 distinct CDR3 sequences, 35% to 50% seen once. CDR1 and CDR2 from the germline V gene are LNHDA and SQIVND (reference sequence). With 5 bases removed from V and 7 bases from J, the gap between germline ends came to 8 bases. CDR3 length: 12 residues.

The specimen sequenced was peripheral blood. The chain employs TRBV19 and TRBJ2-2; D gene ambiguous. This clonotype was obtained from an adult man with Graves' ophthalmopathy. This chain's CDR3 is CASSLQVGELFF. The CDR3 DNA follows: TGTGCCAGTAGTCTGCAGGTCGGGGAGCTGTTTTTT.